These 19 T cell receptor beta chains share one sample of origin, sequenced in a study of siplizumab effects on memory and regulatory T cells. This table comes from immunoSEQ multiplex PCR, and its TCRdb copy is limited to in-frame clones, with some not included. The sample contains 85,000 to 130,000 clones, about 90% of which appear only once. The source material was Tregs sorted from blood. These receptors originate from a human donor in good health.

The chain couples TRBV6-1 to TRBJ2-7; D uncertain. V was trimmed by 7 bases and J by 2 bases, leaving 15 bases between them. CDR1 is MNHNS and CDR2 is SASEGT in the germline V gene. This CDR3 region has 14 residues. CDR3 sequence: CASTPTLHPYEQYF. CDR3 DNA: TGTGCCAGCACCCCGACTCTTCACCCCTACGAGCAGTACTTC.

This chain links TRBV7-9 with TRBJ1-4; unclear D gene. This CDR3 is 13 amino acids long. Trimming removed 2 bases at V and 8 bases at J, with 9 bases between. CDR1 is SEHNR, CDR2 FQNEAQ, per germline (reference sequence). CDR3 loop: CASSLTVNEKLFF. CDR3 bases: TGTGCCAGCAGCTTAACAGTTAACGAAAAACTGTTTTTT.

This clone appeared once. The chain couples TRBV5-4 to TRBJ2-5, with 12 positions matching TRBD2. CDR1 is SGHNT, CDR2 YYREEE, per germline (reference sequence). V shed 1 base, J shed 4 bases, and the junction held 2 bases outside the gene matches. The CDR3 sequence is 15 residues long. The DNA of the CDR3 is TGTGCCAGCAGCTTGAAACTAGCGGGAGGAGAGACCCAGTACTTC. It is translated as CASSLKLAGGETQYF. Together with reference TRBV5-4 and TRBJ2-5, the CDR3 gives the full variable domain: ETGVTQSPTHLIKTRGQQVTLRCSSQSGHNTVSWYQQALGQGPQFIFQYYREEENGRGNFPPRFSGLQFPNYSSELNVNALELDDSALYLCASSLKLAGGETQYFGPGTRLLVL.

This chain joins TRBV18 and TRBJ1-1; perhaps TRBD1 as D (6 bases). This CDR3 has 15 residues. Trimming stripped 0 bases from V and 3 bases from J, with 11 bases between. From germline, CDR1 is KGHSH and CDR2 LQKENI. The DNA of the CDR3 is TGTGCCAGCTCACCACCGGTCAGGGGAGACACTGAAGCTTTCTTT. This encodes CASSPPVRGDTEAFF.

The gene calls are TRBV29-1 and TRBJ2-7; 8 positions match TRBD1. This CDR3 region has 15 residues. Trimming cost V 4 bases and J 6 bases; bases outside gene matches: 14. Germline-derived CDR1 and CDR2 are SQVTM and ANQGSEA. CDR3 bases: TGCAGCGTTGGGCTACCCGGGACAGGAGTCGGCGAGCAGTACTTC. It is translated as CSVGLPGTGVGEQYF.

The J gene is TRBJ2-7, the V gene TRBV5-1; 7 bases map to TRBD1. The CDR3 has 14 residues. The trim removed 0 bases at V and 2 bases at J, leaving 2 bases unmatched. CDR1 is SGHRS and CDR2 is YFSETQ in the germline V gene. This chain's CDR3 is CASSLGDSPYEQYF. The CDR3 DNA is TGCGCCAGCAGCTTGGGGGACAGCCCCTACGAGCAGTACTTC. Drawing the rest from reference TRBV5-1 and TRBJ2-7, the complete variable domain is KAGVTQTPRYLIKTRGQQVTLSCSPISGHRSVSWYQQTPGQGLQFLFEYFSETQRNKGNFPGRFSGRQFSNSRSEMNVSTLELGDSALYLCASSLGDSPYEQYFGPGTRLTVT.

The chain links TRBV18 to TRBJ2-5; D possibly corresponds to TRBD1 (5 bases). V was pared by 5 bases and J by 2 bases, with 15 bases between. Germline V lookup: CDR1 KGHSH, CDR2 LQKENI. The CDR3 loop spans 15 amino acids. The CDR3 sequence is CASSANARGQETQYF. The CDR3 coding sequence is TGTGCCAGCTCAGCAAACGCAAGGGGACAAGAGACCCAGTACTTC.

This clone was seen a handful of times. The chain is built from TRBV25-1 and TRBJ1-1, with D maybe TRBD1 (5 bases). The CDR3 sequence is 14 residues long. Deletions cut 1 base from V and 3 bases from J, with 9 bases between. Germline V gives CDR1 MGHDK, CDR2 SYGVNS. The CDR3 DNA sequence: TGTGCCAGCAGTGAATGGGGGGACCACACTGAAGCTTTCTTT. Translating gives CASSEWGDHTEAFF.

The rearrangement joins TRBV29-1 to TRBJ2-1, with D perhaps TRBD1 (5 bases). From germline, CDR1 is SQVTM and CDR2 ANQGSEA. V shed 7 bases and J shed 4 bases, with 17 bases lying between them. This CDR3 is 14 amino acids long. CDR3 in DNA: TGCAGCGGTAGAAAGGGGTCGTATTACAATGAGCAGTTCTTC. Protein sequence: CSGRKGSYYNEQFF.

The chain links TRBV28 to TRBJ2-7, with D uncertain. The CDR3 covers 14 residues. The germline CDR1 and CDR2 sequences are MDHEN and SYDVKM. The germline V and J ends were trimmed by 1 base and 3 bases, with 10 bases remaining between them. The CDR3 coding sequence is TGTGCCAGCAGTTTATCTGGGCCGGTCTACGAGCAGTACTTC. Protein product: CASSLSGPVYEQYF.

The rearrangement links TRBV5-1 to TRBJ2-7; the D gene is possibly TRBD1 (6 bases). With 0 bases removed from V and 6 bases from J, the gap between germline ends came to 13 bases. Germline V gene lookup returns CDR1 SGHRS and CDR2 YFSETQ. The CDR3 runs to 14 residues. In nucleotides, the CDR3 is TGCGCCAGCAGCTTGGACAGGGTAGAGGGCGAGCAGTACTTC. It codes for CASSLDRVEGEQYF.

The chain's CDR3 is CASSSGQGIIYEQYF. As DNA, the CDR3 is TGTGCCAGCAGCTCAGGACAGGGGATAATCTACGAGCAGTACTTC. The V gene is TRBV7-2, the J gene TRBJ2-7, with 9 bases aligning to TRBD1. Trimming took 4 bases from V and 3 from J; bases not matched to a gene: 7. The CDR3 runs to 15 residues. Germline V gene sequence: CDR1 SGHTA, CDR2 FQGNSA. The variable domain in full, completed from reference TRBV7-2 and TRBJ2-7, reads GAGVSQSPSNKVTEKGKDVELRCDPISGHTALYWYRQSLGQGLEFLIYFQGNSAPDKSGLPSDRFSAERTGGSVSTLTIQRTQQEDSAVYLCASSSGQGIIYEQYFGPGTRLTVT.

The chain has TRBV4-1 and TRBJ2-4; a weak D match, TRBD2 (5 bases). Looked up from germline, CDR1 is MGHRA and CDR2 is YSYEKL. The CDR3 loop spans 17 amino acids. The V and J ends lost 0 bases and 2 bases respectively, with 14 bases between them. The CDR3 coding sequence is TGCGCCAGCAGCCAAGAAGGTGGACTCTCACCCAAAAACATTCAGTACTTC. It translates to CASSQEGGLSPKNIQYF.

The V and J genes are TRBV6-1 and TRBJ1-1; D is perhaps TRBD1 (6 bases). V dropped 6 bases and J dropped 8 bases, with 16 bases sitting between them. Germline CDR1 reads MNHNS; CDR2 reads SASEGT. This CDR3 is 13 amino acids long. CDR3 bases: TGTGCCAGCAGACGGGCCGTGGGGACAGAAGCTTTCTTT. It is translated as CASRRAVGTEAFF.

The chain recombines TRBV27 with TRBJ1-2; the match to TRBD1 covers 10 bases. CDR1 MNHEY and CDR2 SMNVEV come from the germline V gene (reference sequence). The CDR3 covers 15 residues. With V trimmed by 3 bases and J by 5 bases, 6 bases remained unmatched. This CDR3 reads CASSFRQGAGYGYTF. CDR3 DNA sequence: TGTGCCAGCAGTTTCCGACAGGGGGCGGGGTATGGCTACACCTTC.

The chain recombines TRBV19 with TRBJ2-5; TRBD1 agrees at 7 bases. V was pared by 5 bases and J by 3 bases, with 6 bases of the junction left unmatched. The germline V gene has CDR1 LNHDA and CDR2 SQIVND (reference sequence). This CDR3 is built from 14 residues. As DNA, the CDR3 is TGTGCCAGTAGTTCTCCGGGACAGAAAGAGACCCAGTACTTC. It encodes CASSSPGQKETQYF. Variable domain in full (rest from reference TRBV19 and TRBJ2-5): DGGITQSPKYLFRKEGQNVTLSCEQNLNHDAMYWYRQDPGQGLRLIYYSQIVNDFQKGDIAEGYSVSREKKESFPLTVTSAQKNPTAFYLCASSSPGQKETQYFGPGTRLLVL.

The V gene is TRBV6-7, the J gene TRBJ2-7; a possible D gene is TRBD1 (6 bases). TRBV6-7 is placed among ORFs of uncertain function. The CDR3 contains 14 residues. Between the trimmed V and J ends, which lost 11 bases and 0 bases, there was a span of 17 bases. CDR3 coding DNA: TGTGCCGGTCTCCCTACAGGGCCCTCCTACGAGCAGTACTTC. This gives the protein CAGLPTGPSYEQYF.

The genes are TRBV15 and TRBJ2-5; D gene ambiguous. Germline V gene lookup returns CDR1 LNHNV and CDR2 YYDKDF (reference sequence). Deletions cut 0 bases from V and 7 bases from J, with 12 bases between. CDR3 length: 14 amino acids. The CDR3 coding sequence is TGTGCCACCAGCAGAGAGGCGCGACTTCCGACCCAGTACTTC. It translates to CATSREARLPTQYF.

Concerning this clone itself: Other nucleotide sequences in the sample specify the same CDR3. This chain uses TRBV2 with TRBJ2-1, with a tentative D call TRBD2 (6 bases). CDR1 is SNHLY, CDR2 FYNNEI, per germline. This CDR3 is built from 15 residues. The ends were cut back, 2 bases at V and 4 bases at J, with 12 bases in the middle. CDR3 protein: CASSELGLRYNEQFF. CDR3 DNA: TGTGCCAGCAGTGAATTGGGACTGCGTTACAATGAGCAGTTCTTC.